The rows below give T cell receptor beta chains drawn from one sample of a study of T cell responses to AZD1222 COVID-19 vaccine. The protocol was immunoSEQ multiplex PCR, while the TCRdb copy is restricted to in-frame clones and leaves out a portion. The data show some 150,000 clones, approximately 88% seen once. The sequencing here drew on peripheral blood, taken on day 0 of MenACWY control vaccination. Receptors originate from an adult in good health. The CDR3 runs from the conserved cysteine through the conserved F or W. A D gene is named only where the DNA matches it firmly. Clone size is stated in some rows and not others, as once, few, many or a class when expanded.

DNA	CDR3	D	size	J	V
TGTGCCAGTAGTATAGATTCAGTTAGGCTGTTCGCCGGGGAGCTGTTTTTT	CASSIDSVRLFAGELFF	.	.	TRBJ2-2	TRBV19
TGTGCCAGCAGCTTAACGAGGACTAGCGGATCCAATGAGCAGTTCTTC	CASSLTRTSGSNEQFF	TRBD2	.	TRBJ2-1	TRBV7-3
TGTGCCAGCAGCCCTACCTGGACAGGGGATGAGCAGTTCTTC	CASSPTWTGDEQFF	TRBD1	.	TRBJ2-1	TRBV7-3
TGTGCCTGGAGCCCTGGACTAGCCGCAGATACGCAGTATTTT	CAWSPGLAADTQYF	TRBD2	few	TRBJ2-3	TRBV30
TGCGCCAGCAGCTTGCTAGGGGTCAATCAGCCCCAGCATTTT	CASSLLGVNQPQHF	.	.	TRBJ1-5	TRBV5-1
TGTGCCAGCAGTTACTCACTTTCAGAGGGGCTCAATCAGCCCCAGCATTTT	CASSYSLSEGLNQPQHF	.	.	TRBJ1-5	TRBV6-2/TRBV6-3
TGTGCCAGCAGCTTGTCCCTGTCGACTAGCGGGGGGAAGCAAGAGACCCAGTACTTC	CASSLSLSTSGGKQETQYF	TRBD2	.	TRBJ2-5	TRBV5-5
TGTGCCAGCTCACCAAGGCAGGACCCTCACTATGGCTACACCTTC	CASSPRQDPHYGYTF	.	.	TRBJ1-2	TRBV18
TGTGCTAGCAGCTTAGCGGACAAGAATGAGCAGTTCTTC	CASSLADKNEQFF	.	.	TRBJ2-1	TRBV7-7
TGTGCCTGGAGTGTTGGGGCAGGGATTTTCTATGGCTACACCTTC	CAWSVGAGIFYGYTF	.	once	TRBJ1-2	TRBV30
TGCGCCAGCAGCCAAGAAATCCCCGGACAGGGGGCGGACGAGCAGTACTTC	CASSQEIPGQGADEQYF	TRBD1	.	TRBJ2-7	TRBV4-3
TGCAGTGCAAAGAGCGGGAATACGCAGTATTTT	CSAKSGNTQYF	TRBD2	.	TRBJ2-3	TRBV20-1
TGTGCCAGCACCTTTAGCGGGGGGGCCGGGGAGCAGTTCTTC	CASTFSGGAGEQFF	TRBD2	once	TRBJ2-1	TRBV6-6
TGCGCCAGCAGCCAGGGGGCGAGCTCTGGAAACACCATATATTTT	CASSQGASSGNTIYF	.	.	TRBJ1-3	TRBV4-3
TGTGCCAGCAGCAAACCGGGGCCTCACCTCTCTGGAAACACCATATATTTT	CASSKPGPHLSGNTIYF	.	.	TRBJ1-3	TRBV21-1
TGTGCCAGCAGCCGTTGGGATCAGCCCCAGCATTTT	CASSRWDQPQHF	.	once	TRBJ1-5	TRBV6-5
TGCGCCAGCAGCCCCCCGGGAGGGGACAATCAGCCCCAGCATTTT	CASSPPGGDNQPQHF	.	.	TRBJ1-5	TRBV4-3
TGTGCCAGCAGCATCGGACAGGAAGGGAATCAGCCCCAGCATTTT	CASSIGQEGNQPQHF	TRBD1	few	TRBJ1-5	TRBV5-8
TGCAGTGCTAGTCGGGGGGCTGCCGAAGCTTTCTTT	CSASRGAAEAFF	.	few	TRBJ1-1	TRBV20-1
TGTGCCACCAGTGCCACCGGGACAGGGGTACATGAGCAGTTCTTC	CATSATGTGVHEQFF	TRBD1	.	TRBJ2-1	TRBV24-1
TGTGCCAGTAGTATAGATCTACGGGGGCCCCTCGGGGGCTACACCTTC	CASSIDLRGPLGGYTF	.	.	TRBJ1-2	TRBV19
TGTGCCAGCAGTTACCAAACAGGGGACGAGCAGTACTTC	CASSYQTGDEQYF	TRBD1	.	TRBJ2-7	TRBV12-3/TRBV12-4
TGTGCCAGCAGCTTAGACCCACGATCGTGGGATACGCAGTATTTT	CASSLDPRSWDTQYF	.	.	TRBJ2-3	TRBV7-6
TGTGCCAGCAGCTTATCTCGGGCTAGCGGGCGGCAAGAGACCCAGTACTTC	CASSLSRASGRQETQYF	TRBD2	.	TRBJ2-5	TRBV5-4
TGTGCCAGCAGCTCCACCCAGTCTGGTCCCACTGAAGCTTTCTTT	CASSSTQSGPTEAFF	.	.	TRBJ1-1	TRBV7-9
TGTGCCAGCAGGGGAAGCAATCAGCCCCAGCATTTT	CASRGSNQPQHF	.	.	TRBJ1-5	TRBV6-5
TGTGCCAGCAGTTCAGGGGCGTCGGCCTACAATGAGCAGTTCTTC	CASSSGASAYNEQFF	.	.	TRBJ2-1	TRBV27
TGTGCCAGCAGCCCGATTAGGAGCTCCTACGAGCAGTACTTC	CASSPIRSSYEQYF	.	.	TRBJ2-7	TRBV11-3
TGCGCCAGCAGCCCCGGCCTAGCGCCTAGCACAGATACGCAGTATTTT	CASSPGLAPSTDTQYF	.	.	TRBJ2-3	TRBV5-1
TGCGCCAGCAGGGGCATGGGAGGGAAGAATGAAAAACTGTTTTTT	CASRGMGGKNEKLFF	.	.	TRBJ1-4	TRBV4-3
TGTGCCAGCAGTTTCCGGGGGAGGTTGGACCAGCCCCAGCATTTT	CASSFRGRLDQPQHF	.	.	TRBJ1-5	TRBV28
TGTGCCAGCAGTTGGCAGAACACTGAAGCTTTCTTT	CASSWQNTEAFF	.	.	TRBJ1-1	TRBV6-6
TGTGCCAGCAGTGACGGGACAGGGAATTCACCCCTCCACTTT	CASSDGTGNSPLHF	TRBD1	.	TRBJ1-6	TRBV6-4
TGTGCCAGCACCCACGAAGGGACAGATTACTCCTACGAGCAGTACTTC	CASTHEGTDYSYEQYF	TRBD1	.	TRBJ2-7	TRBV6-4
TGTGCCAGCGCGACCCCCCGGGCTAGCGGCTCCTACGAGCAGTACTTC	CASATPRASGSYEQYF	TRBD2	.	TRBJ2-7	TRBV7-2
TGTGCCAGCAGCTCCCTAGCTGACGGGTATGAGCAGTTCTTC	CASSSLADGYEQFF	.	.	TRBJ2-1	TRBV11-2
TGTGCCAGCAGCCTGGACAGGGGTCAGCCCCAGCATTTT	CASSLDRGQPQHF	TRBD1	.	TRBJ1-5	TRBV11-2
TGTGCCAGCAGCCAAGACAGGGATCAGCCCCAGCATTTT	CASSQDRDQPQHF	.	once	TRBJ1-5	TRBV3-1/TRBV3-2
TGTGCCAGCAGCTTAGTGACAGTCGACTATGGCTACACCTTC	CASSLVTVDYGYTF	.	.	TRBJ1-2	TRBV7-2
TGTGCCAGCTCACCCCGCCCCCCCACCGGATTGCTCGGTCAGCCCCAGCATTTT	CASSPRPPTGLLGQPQHF	.	.	TRBJ1-5	TRBV18
TGTGCCAGTAGTCCCCGGGCCACTTACTACGAGCAGTACTTC	CASSPRATYYEQYF	.	once	TRBJ2-7	TRBV19
TGTGCCAGCAGTGAAAGATTAGGGGGTAGCGGGGAGCTGTTTTTT	CASSERLGGSGELFF	.	.	TRBJ2-2	TRBV25-1